These 20 T cell receptor beta chains came from one sample sequenced in a study of control samples from healthy donors and cancer patients. Only in-frame clones appear in the TCRdb table, and some are missing; sequencing was by immunoSEQ multiplex PCR. The sample lists approximately 110,000 clones, just over 90% occurring once. The specimen sequenced was blood. All receptors come from a young woman in good health.

The J gene is TRBJ2-5, the V gene TRBV20-1; unclear D gene. Germline V gene lookup returns CDR1 DFQATT and CDR2 SNEGSKA (reference sequence). The CDR3 is 13 amino acids. Between the trimmed V and J ends, which lost 3 bases and 1 base, there was a span of 9 bases. CDR3: CSASAGSQETQYF. CDR3 sequence (DNA): TGCAGTGCTAGTGCTGGGTCCCAAGAGACCCAGTACTTC.

The chain joins TRBV11-1 to TRBJ2-1; 9 positions match TRBD1. V was pared by 6 bases and J by 4 bases, with 7 bases of the junction left unmatched. This CDR3 region has 15 residues. Germline CDR1 and CDR2: SGHAT and FQDESV (reference sequence). As DNA, the CDR3 is TGTGCCAGCAGATCCCGGGACAGGGCTTACAATGAGCAGTTCTTC. Translating it yields CASRSRDRAYNEQFF.

The chain carries TRBV28 and TRBJ2-2, with D possibly being TRBD2 (6 bases). The CDR3 extends over 15 amino acids. Germline V gives CDR1 MDHEN, CDR2 SYDVKM. V dropped 5 bases and J dropped 3 bases, with 13 bases sitting between them. The CDR3 sequence is CASSPGSIDTGELFF. CDR3 nucleotides: TGTGCCAGCAGTCCCGGGAGTATCGACACCGGGGAGCTGTTTTTT.

This clone was counted only a few times. The chain carries TRBV27 and TRBJ2-1; 13 bases map to TRBD2. CDR3 length equals 21 residues. Unmatched junction bases numbered 16, after V lost 5 bases and J lost 0 bases. Germline V gives CDR1 MNHEY, CDR2 SMNVEV (reference sequence). DNA of the CDR3: TGTGCCAGCAGTACCACGGCTCTACTAGCGGGAGGGTCTGGCTCCTACAATGAGCAGTTCTTC. Protein product: CASSTTALLAGGSGSYNEQFF.

The chain employs TRBV20-1 and TRBJ1-6; D uncertain. The germline V gene has CDR1 DFQATT and CDR2 SNEGSKA (reference sequence). Trimming stripped 6 bases from V and 14 bases from J, with 14 bases between. The CDR3 contains 11 residues. This CDR3 reads CSASLQAALHF. CDR3 coding DNA: TGCAGTGCCTCGTTGCAAGCGGCCCTCCACTTT.

This clone was detected once. The genes are TRBV29-1 and TRBJ2-1; D call uncertain. The CDR3 covers 14 residues. The germline V gene encodes CDR1 SQVTM and CDR2 ANQGSEA. V lost 3 bases, J lost 5 bases, and 14 bases lay in between. Here the CDR3 reads CSVDMFEIDNEQFF. The CDR3, as DNA: TGCAGCGTTGATATGTTCGAAATCGACAATGAGCAGTTCTTC.

This sequence joins TRBV2 and TRBJ2-5; 8 bases fit TRBD2. This CDR3 spans 14 amino acids. J was trimmed by 3 bases and V by 5 bases; bases with no gene match: 5. Germline V gives CDR1 SNHLY, CDR2 FYNNEI. CDR3 amino acids: CASSLFSGEETQYF. The CDR3 DNA follows: TGTGCCAGCAGTCTATTTAGCGGGGAAGAGACCCAGTACTTC.

The V gene is TRBV30, the J gene TRBJ1-1; the match to TRBD1 covers 7 bases. Germline V CDR1 and CDR2: GTSNPN, SVGIG (reference sequence). The CDR3 length is 14 residues. J gave up 4 bases and V 0 bases, and 5 bases lay outside the gene matches. The CDR3 here is CAWSVGGAGTEAFF. DNA for the CDR3: TGTGCCTGGAGTGTAGGGGGCGCAGGCACTGAAGCTTTCTTT.

This clone came up once. J is TRBJ2-1 and V is TRBV7-9; D gene ambiguous. V gave up 2 bases and J gave up 5 bases, with 10 bases separating them. The CDR3 has 14 amino acids. Germline V gene sequence: CDR1 SEHNR, CDR2 FQNEAQ (reference sequence). In DNA, the CDR3 is TGTGCCAGCAGCTTAATGGCAGGTAACAATGAGCAGTTCTTC. Translation: CASSLMAGNNEQFF.

To note about this clone: Different DNA sequences within this sample yield the same CDR3. In DNA, the CDR3 is TGTGCCTGGAGTAAAAGCGGTGAGCAGTACTTC. This translates into CAWSKSGEQYF. The chain joins TRBV30 to TRBJ2-7, with D tentatively TRBD2 (5 bases). Germline values: CDR1 GTSNPN, CDR2 SVGIG (reference sequence). V lost 2 bases to trimming and J lost 7 bases, with 9 bases between them. The CDR3 covers 11 residues.

This rearrangement joins TRBV28 to TRBJ2-7; D might be TRBD1 (5 bases). Germline assignment: CDR1 MDHEN and CDR2 SYDVKM. The V gene lost 4 bases and the J gene lost 3 bases, with 7 bases spanning the gap. This CDR3 has 12 amino acids. Here the CDR3 reads CASSWGYYEQYF. Written as DNA, the CDR3 is TGTGCCAGCAGTTGGGGCTACTACGAGCAGTACTTC.

This clone has a single count. The rearrangement uses TRBV7-2 and TRBJ2-7, with no clear D. Germline V gene sequence: CDR1 SGHTA, CDR2 FQGNSA. The V end lost 0 bases, the J end lost 7 bases, and 10 bases lay between the germline ends. The CDR3 totals 13 residues. The CDR3 nucleotides are TGTGCCAGCAGCTTAGCGCCGGTAGATGAGCAGTACTTC. Translation: CASSLAPVDEQYF.

This chain connects TRBV4-2 to TRBJ2-7; the D is unclear. With 2 bases removed from V and 3 bases from J, the gap between germline ends came to 14 bases. Germline V CDR1 and CDR2: LGHNA, YNFKEQ. The CDR3 loop spans 15 amino acids. The CDR3 DNA sequence: TGTGCCAGCAGCCAATCGAACTATATCTTCTACGAGCAGTACTTC. Translated: CASSQSNYIFYEQYF.

The rearrangement joins TRBV13 to TRBJ2-5; D not resolved. Per the germline V gene, CDR1 is PRHDT and CDR2 is FYEKMQ (reference sequence). Trimming removed 3 bases from V and 0 bases from J, with 2 bases in between. This CDR3 contains 12 residues. The CDR3, as DNA: TGTGCCAGCAGCTTTTACCAAGAGACCCAGTACTTC. Amino acid sequence: CASSFYQETQYF.

The CDR3, as DNA: TGTGCCAGCAGCCTCGGGTCGGGCGGGGAGCTGTTTTTT. This translates into CASSLGSGGELFF. The V gene is TRBV4-2, the J gene TRBJ2-2; unclear D gene. The CDR3 consists of 13 residues. Trimming took 4 bases from V and 7 from J, leaving 10 bases between them. Per the germline V gene, CDR1 is LGHNA and CDR2 is YNFKEQ.

The chain is built from TRBV5-1 and TRBJ1-3; unclear D gene. Trimming took off 1 base at V and 1 base at J, with 9 bases between the two ends. The CDR3 is 15 amino acids. CDR1 and CDR2 (germline): SGHRS, YFSETQ. CDR3: CASSLTAGSGNTIYF. The CDR3 bases are TGCGCCAGCAGCTTGACAGCCGGATCTGGAAACACCATATATTTT.

The sample holds a few counts of this clone. The rearrangement uses TRBV20-1 and TRBJ1-1; a possible D gene is TRBD1 (5 bases). The CDR3 consists of 13 residues. Germline CDR1 reads DFQATT; CDR2 reads SNEGSKA (reference sequence). V was clipped by 3 bases and J by 4 bases, with 12 bases between them. Here the CDR3 reads CSASSYGGTEAFF. The CDR3 coding sequence is TGCAGTGCTAGTTCATATGGGGGCACTGAAGCTTTCTTT.

This rearrangement joins TRBV6-2 or TRBV6-3 to TRBJ1-2; no clear D. The germline gives CDR1 MNHEY, CDR2 SVGEGT. V lost 1 base to trimming and J lost 0 bases, with 6 bases between them. The CDR3 spans 14 residues. CDR3 loop: CASSYWRSNYGYTF. In nucleotides, the CDR3 is TGTGCCAGCAGTTACTGGAGGTCTAACTATGGCTACACCTTC.

The V call is TRBV19, the J call TRBJ1-1; a possible D gene is TRBD1 (5 bases). This CDR3 comprises 15 residues. V shed 7 bases and J shed 1 base, with 16 bases lying between them. Germline V CDR1 and CDR2: LNHDA, SQIVND (reference sequence). The CDR3 region is CASTDPRGRNTEAFF. The CDR3 bases are TGTGCCAGTACCGACCCGAGGGGCCGGAACACTGAAGCTTTCTTT.

This clone has only one observation. The rearrangement uses TRBV3-1 (or the pseudogene TRBV3-2) and TRBJ2-1; D gene unclear. Germline V gives CDR1 LGHDT, CDR2 YNNKEL (reference sequence). V dropped 0 bases and J dropped 0 bases, with 6 bases sitting between them. The CDR3 spans 15 residues. The CDR3 DNA is TGTGCCAGCAGCCAAGAGGGATACTCCTACAATGAGCAGTTCTTC. It encodes CASSQEGYSYNEQFF.